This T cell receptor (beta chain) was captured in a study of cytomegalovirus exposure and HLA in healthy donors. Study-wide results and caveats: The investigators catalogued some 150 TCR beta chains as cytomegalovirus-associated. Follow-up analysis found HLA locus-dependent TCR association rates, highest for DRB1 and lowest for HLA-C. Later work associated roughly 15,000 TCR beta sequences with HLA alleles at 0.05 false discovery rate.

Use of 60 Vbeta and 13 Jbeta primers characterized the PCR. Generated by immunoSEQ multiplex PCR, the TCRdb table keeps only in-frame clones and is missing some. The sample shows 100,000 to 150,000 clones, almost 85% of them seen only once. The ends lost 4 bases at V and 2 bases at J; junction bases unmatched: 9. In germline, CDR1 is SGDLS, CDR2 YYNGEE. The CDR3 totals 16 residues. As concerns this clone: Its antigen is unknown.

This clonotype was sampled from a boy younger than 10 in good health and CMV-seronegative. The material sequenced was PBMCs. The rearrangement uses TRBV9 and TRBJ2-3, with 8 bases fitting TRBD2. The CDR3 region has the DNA TGTGCCAGCAGCCCCCCTTCTAGCGGGCCCACAGATACGCAGTATTTT. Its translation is CASSPPSSGPTDTQYF.